This entry describes one T cell receptor beta chain. Its antigen is unidentified. The PCR employed 60 Vbeta primers together with 13 Jbeta primers. TCRdb keeps only in-frame clones here, not all; method: immunoSEQ multiplex PCR. The sample holds approximately 140,000 clones, approximately 86% seen once. This sample is drawn from a study of cytomegalovirus exposure and HLA in healthy donors. CDR1 and CDR2 (germline): MNHNY, SVGAGI (reference sequence). CDR3 length: 14 residues. Trimming took 2 bases from V and 11 from J; bases not matched to a gene: 9. The study's findings and limits: Some V segments could not be told apart, so they were left out, TRBV6-2 and TRBV6-3 among them.

The TCR was taken from a boy younger than 18 in good health and CMV-seronegative. Sequencing was performed on PBMCs. This chain uses TRBV6-6 with TRBJ1-1; 9 bases line up with TRBD1. The CDR3 here is CASSYPGTGFEAFF. CDR3 bases: TGTGCCAGCAGTTACCCCGGGACAGGGTTCGAGGCTTTCTTT.